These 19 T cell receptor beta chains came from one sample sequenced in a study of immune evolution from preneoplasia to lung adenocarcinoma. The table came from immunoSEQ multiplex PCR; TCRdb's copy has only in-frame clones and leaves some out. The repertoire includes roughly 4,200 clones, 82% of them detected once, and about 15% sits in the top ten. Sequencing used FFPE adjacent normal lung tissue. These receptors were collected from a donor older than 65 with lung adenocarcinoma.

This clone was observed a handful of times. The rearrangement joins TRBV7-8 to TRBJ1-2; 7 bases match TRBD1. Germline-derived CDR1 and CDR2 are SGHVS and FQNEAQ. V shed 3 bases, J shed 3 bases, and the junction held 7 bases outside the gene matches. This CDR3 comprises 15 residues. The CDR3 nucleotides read TGTGCCAGCAGCTTGAGCTCAGGGGGGGACTATGGCTACACCTTC. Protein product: CASSLSSGGDYGYTF.

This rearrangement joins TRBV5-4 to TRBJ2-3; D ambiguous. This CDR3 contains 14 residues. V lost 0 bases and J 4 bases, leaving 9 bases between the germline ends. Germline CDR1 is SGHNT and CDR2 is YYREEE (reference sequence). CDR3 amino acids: CASSLGGAADTQYF. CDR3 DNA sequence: TGTGCCAGCAGCTTGGGAGGCGCGGCAGATACGCAGTATTTT.

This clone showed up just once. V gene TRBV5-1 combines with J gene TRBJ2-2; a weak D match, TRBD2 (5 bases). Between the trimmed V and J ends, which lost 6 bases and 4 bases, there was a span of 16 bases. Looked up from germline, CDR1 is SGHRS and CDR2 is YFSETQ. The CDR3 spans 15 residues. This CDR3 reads CASNLVVAGTGELFF. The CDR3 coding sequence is TGCGCCAGCAACCTAGTCGTGGCGGGCACCGGGGAGCTGTTTTTT.

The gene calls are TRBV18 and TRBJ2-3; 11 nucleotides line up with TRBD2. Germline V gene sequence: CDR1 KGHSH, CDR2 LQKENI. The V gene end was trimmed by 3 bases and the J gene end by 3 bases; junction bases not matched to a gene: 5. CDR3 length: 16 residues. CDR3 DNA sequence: TGTGCCAGCTCACCCGTTAGCGGGAGGGATACAGATACGCAGTATTTT. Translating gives CASSPVSGRDTDTQYF.

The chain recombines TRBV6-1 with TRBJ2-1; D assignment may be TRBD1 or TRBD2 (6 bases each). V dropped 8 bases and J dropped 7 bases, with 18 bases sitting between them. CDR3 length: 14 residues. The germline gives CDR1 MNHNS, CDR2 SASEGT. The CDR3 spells CASELEGEVNEQFF. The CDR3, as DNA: TGTGCCAGCGAATTGGAGGGGGAGGTAAATGAGCAGTTCTTC.

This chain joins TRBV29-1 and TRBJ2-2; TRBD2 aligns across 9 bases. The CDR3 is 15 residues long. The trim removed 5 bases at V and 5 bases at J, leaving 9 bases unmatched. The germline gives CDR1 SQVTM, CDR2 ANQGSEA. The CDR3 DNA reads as TGCAGCGTTAGGGTATTAGCGGGAGCTACCGGGGAGCTGTTTTTT. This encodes CSVRVLAGATGELFF.

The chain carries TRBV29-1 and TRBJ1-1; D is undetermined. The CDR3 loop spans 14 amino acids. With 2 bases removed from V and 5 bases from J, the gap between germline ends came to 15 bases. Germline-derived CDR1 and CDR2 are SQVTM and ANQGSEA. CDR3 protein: CSVERERVGTEAFF. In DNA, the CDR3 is TGCAGCGTTGAAAGAGAAAGGGTGGGGACTGAAGCTTTCTTT.

CDR3 DNA: TGTGCCAGCAGCAATACTCGACAGGGTAGCCCTGAAGCTTTCTTT. It specifies CASSNTRQGSPEAFF. The genes are TRBV7-9 and TRBJ1-1; 7 bases are a match to TRBD1. V dropped 5 bases and J dropped 6; count of bases not matched to a gene: 12. Germline V gene data show CDR1 as SEHNR and CDR2 as FQNEAQ (reference sequence). The CDR3 length is 15 residues.

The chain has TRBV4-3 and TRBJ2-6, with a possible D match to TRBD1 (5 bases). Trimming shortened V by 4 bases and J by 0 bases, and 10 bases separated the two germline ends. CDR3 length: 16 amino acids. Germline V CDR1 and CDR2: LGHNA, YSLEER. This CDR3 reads CASSPTRGSGANVLTF. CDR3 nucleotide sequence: TGCGCCAGCAGCCCAACAAGGGGCTCTGGGGCCAACGTCCTGACTTTC.

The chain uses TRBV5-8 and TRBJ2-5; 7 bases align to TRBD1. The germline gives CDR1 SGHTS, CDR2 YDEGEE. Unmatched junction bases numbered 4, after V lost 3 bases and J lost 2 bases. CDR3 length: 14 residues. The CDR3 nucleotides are TGTGCCAGCAGCTCAGGGGGTATTCAAGAGACCCAGTACTTC. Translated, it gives CASSSGGIQETQYF.

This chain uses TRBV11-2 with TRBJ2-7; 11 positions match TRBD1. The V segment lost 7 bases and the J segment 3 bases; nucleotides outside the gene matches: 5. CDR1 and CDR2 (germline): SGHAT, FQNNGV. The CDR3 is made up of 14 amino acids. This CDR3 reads CASNSGTGGYEQYF. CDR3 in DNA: TGTGCCAGCAACTCCGGGACAGGGGGCTACGAGCAGTACTTC.

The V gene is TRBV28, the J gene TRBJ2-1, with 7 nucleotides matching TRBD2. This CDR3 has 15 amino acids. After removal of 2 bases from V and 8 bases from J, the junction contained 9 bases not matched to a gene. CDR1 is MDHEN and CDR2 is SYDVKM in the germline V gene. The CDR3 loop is CASSLARTRWDEQFF. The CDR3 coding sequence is TGTGCCAGCAGTTTAGCCCGGACTAGATGGGATGAGCAGTTCTTC. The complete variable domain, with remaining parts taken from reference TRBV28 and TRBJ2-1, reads DVKVTQSSRYLVKRTGEKVFLECVQDMDHENMFWYRQDPGLGLRLIYFSYDVKMKEKGDIPEGYSVSREKKERFSLILESASTNQTSMYLCASSLARTRWDEQFFGPGTRLTVL.

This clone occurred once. The CDR3 DNA reads TGCGCCAGCAGCTTGGAGTCAGCGAAAACCTCGGCCTACGAGCAGTACTTC. Translated: CASSLESAKTSAYEQYF. V is TRBV5-1 and J is TRBJ2-7; D unresolved. Germline V gene sequence: CDR1 SGHRS, CDR2 YFSETQ. V shed 0 bases and J shed 2 bases, with 18 bases lying between them. The CDR3 contains 17 residues.

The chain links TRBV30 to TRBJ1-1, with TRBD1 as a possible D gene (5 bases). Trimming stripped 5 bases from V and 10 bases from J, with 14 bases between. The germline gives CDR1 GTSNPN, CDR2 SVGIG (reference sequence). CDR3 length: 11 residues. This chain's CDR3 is CAWSRGYVAFF. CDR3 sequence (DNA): TGTGCCTGGTCGCGGGGGTATGTAGCTTTCTTT.

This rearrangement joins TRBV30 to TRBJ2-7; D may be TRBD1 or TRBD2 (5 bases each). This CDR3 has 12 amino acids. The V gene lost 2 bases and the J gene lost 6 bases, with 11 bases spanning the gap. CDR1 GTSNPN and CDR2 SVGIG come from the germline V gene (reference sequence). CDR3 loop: CAWSMGGGEQYF. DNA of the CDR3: TGTGCCTGGAGTATGGGTGGGGGCGAGCAGTACTTC.

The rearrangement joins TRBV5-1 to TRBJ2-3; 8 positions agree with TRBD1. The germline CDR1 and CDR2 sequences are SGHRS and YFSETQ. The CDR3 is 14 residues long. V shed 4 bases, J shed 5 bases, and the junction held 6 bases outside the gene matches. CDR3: CASSLGQGIDTQYF. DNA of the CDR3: TGCGCCAGCAGCCTCGGACAGGGCATAGATACGCAGTATTTT.

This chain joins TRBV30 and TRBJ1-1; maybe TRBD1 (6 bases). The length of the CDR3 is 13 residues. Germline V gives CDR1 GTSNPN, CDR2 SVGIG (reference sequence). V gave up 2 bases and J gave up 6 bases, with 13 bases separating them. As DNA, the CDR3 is TGTGCCTGGAGTTATTTGGGGGGCGCTGAAGCTTTCTTT. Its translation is CAWSYLGGAEAFF.

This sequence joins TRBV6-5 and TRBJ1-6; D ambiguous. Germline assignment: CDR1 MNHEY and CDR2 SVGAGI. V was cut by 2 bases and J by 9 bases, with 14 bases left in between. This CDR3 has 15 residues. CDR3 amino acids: CASSYRTGSSSPLHF. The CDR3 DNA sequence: TGTGCCAGCAGTTACCGTACGGGGAGTAGTTCACCCCTCCACTTT.

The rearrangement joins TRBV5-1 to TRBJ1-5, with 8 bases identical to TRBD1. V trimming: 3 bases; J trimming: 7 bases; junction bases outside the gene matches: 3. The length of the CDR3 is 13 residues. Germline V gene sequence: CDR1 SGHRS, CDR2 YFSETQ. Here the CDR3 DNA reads TGCGCCAGCAGCTCCGGACAGGGCCAGCCCCAGCATTTT. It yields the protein CASSSGQGQPQHF.